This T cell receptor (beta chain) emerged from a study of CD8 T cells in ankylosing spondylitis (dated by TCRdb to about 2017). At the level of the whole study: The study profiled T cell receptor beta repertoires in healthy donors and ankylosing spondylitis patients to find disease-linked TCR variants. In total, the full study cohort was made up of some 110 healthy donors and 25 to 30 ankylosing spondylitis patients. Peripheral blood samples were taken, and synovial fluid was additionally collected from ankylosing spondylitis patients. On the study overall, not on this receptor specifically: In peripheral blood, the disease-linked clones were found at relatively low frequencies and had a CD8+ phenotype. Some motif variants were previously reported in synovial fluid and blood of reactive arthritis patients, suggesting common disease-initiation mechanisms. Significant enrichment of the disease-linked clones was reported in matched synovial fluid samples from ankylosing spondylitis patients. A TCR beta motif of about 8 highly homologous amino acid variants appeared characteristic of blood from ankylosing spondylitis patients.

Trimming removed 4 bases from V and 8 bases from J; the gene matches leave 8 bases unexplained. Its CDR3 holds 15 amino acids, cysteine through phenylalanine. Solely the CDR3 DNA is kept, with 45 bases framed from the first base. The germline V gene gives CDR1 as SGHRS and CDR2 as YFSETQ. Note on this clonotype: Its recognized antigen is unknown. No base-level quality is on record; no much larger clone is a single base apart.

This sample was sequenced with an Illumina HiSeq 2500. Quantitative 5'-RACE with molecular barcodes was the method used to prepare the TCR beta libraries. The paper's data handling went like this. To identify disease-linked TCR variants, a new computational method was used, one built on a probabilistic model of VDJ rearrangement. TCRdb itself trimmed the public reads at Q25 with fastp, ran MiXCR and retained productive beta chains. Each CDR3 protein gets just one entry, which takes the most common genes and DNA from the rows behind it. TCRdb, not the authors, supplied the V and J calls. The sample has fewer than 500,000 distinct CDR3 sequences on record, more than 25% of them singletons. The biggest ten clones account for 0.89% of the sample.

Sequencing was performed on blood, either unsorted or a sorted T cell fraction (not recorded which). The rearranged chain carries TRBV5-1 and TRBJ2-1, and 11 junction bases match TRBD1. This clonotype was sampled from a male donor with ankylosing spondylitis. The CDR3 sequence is CASSAGTGGGYEQFF. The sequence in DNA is TGCGCCAGCAGCGCGGGGACAGGGGGAGGTTATGAGCAGTTCTTC.